The clone carrying this T cell receptor beta chain came up a few times. Its antigen is still unknown. The data derive from a study of regulatory T cells in long-lasting Graves disease. Study conclusions and caveats: Analysis covered peripheral blood alone, not thyroid tissue.

Time point given: persistent/refractory GD, antithyroid drugs over 5 years with positive TRAb. Extracted PBMC RNA gave rise to the TCR library. Library construction for TCR beta used iRepertoire HTBI primers and Arm-PCR of CDR3 regions. In TCRdb, the multiplex PCR reads were re-called with MiXCR into one record per CDR3 protein. Of 400,000 to 500,000 distinct CDR3 sequences in the sample, 21% are singletons; the top ten hold over 11%. Per the germline V gene, CDR1 is KGHSH and CDR2 is LQKENI. With 5 bases removed from V and 2 bases from J, the gap between germline ends came to 9 bases. The CDR3 extends over 14 amino acids.

The clonotype was recovered from a female donor with Graves disease. The source was peripheral blood mononuclear cells (PBMCs), collected when the disease was refractory, from a patient treated with antithyroid drugs. The chain uses TRBV18 and TRBJ2-2, with no clear D. CDR3 loop: CASSANDNTGELFF. As DNA, the CDR3 is TGTGCCAGCTCAGCGAACGACAACACCGGGGAGCTGTTTTTT.